This TCR beta chain derives from a study of blood T cell repertoires in COVID-19 (dated by TCRdb to the early 2020s). For context, the study as a whole: Collaborator samples came from the United States, Italy and Spain and covered acute and convalescent phases of COVID-19. The prospective study material was composed of cDNA or gDNA derived from T cells, B-cell-depleted T cells, or PBMCs. The dataset comprised deeply sampled blood TCRbeta repertoires from subjects exposed to, actively infected with, or recovered from COVID-19. The repertoires were released in a freely available public database intended as a resource for research on the immune response to SARS-CoV-2. The samples were drawn from two sources: the first 160 participants of the ongoing ImmuneRACE study, and some 1,300 subjects contributed by 6 global collaborators. A de-identified subject ID, COVID-19 status, age in years and sex were almost always included in the sample metadata. Where available, HLA class I and class II types were taken from metadata supplied by the sample provider and were not determined by assay-based typing.

This clone was counted a few times. Its antigen is unknown. There are no base qualities to consult, and no much larger clone falls within one base. For CDR1 and CDR2, the germline V gene (reference sequence) lists LNHDA and SQIVND. The germline V end is reduced by 8 bases and the J end by 6 bases; junction bases left unmatched: 10. The CDR3 starts with the cysteine, ends with the phenylalanine, and has 14 residues. Only the CDR3 portion is preserved as DNA: 42 bases, with reading frame beginning at the first base. One collaborating source in Seattle enrolled patients during active infection and followed them longitudinally through the course of disease. The collaborating institutions used their own protocols to collect whole blood in K2EDTA tubes. For TCRbeta analysis, collaborators shipped samples in one of three forms: frozen whole blood, isolated PBMCs, or DNA extracted from either of those sample types.

Study-wide conclusions, independent of this receptor: The amount of clinical and demographic metadata varied by source and participant and was provided uncurated.

The immunoSEQ Assay, a bias-controlled multiplex PCR, was used to amplify TCRbeta CDR3 regions from genomic DNA. On the authors' methods: The number of nucleated cells in each sample was estimated from the amplification of reference gene primers within the assay. To quantify the absolute abundance of each unique TCRbeta CDR3 rearrangement, sequence reads were collapsed and filtered. For each sample, productive Simpson clonality was calculated as the square root of Simpson's diversity index across productive rearrangements. The source is immuneACCESS, and TCRdb retained only in-frame sequences with V and J called. Part of the clones is not carried over; for the studies checked, unresolved V genes explain less than half of this, and the remainder is unexplained. The V and J calls and clone size are taken from that table; D and trimming were inferred from the DNA. The sample table records about 400,000 clones; 65% to 90% of these occur just once. The biggest ten clones account for just over 7% of the sample.

The sequence links TRBV19 to TRBJ1-5, with 7 central nucleotides matching TRBD1. The sequenced sample consisted of peripheral blood. This receptor was obtained from an older woman with COVID-19, enrolled during active disease. The DNA is as follows: TGTGCCAGTTTACCCAAGACAGGGCCTCAGCCCCAGCATTTT. Its protein reads: CASLPKTGPQPQHF.